Listed below are T cell receptor beta chains from one sample, sequenced in a study of T-cell memory formation after mild COVID-19. TCRdb ran MiXCR on the 5' RACE reads and lists one entry per CDR3 protein. The sample consists of about 320,000 distinct CDR3 sequences, 14% of them appearing once. The sample taken for sequencing was PBMCs or a T cell subset sorted from them (not recorded which). All receptors derive from a man younger than 30 who had mild COVID-19 (a few samples of this study predate the infection). Cell type and time point are not known. Each CDR3 is given with its conserved first and last residue. Fields, in order: V gene, clone size, J gene, D gene, CDR3 DNA, CDR3 protein. D genes are given only for firm matches. Size tells how often a clone was seen (once, few, many) or the class of an expanded clone, and some rows leave it out.

>TRBV27|many|TRBJ2-5|-
TGTGCCAGCAGTCCGGGGGCGACCCGGAACCCAGAGACCCAGTACTTC
CASSPGATRNPETQYF
>TRBV7-8|few|TRBJ2-7|-
TGTGCCAGCAGCTTCTCCTTTACACCGGGTTACGGACAGTACTTC
CASSFSFTPGYGQYF
>TRBV12-3/TRBV12-4|-|TRBJ1-1|TRBD1
TGTGCCAGCAGTACAATGACAGGGGCCACTGAAGCTTTCTTT
CASSTMTGATEAFF
>TRBV4-1|-|TRBJ2-7|-
TGCGCCAGCAGCCAAGAAGATGCCAGGGTCTACGAGCAGTACTTC
CASSQEDARVYEQYF
>TRBV6-1|few|TRBJ2-1|TRBD1
TGTGCCAGCAGTAGGGGGACAGCCTACAATGAGCAGTTCTTC
CASSRGTAYNEQFF
>TRBV5-1|few|TRBJ2-3|TRBD2
TGCGCCAGCAGCTTAAGACTAGCGGGGTCTCCACGTGGAGATACGCAGTATTTT
CASSLRLAGSPRGDTQYF
>TRBV12-3/TRBV12-4|few|TRBJ2-7|-
TGTGCCAGCAGTTTATCCCGCCACGAGCAGTACTTC
CASSLSRHEQYF
>TRBV12-3/TRBV12-4|few|TRBJ1-1|-
TGTGCCAGCAGTTCCACAGCAGAAGCTTTCTTT
CASSSTAEAFF
>TRBV10-3|-|TRBJ1-3|-
TGTGCCATCAGTAAAGCCGGGGCAGCCTCTGGAAACACCATATATTTT
CAISKAGAASGNTIYF
>TRBV15|few|TRBJ2-1|-
TGTGCCACCAGCAGAGCGGGGGCGGGCGCCTACAATGAGCAGTTCTTC
CATSRAGAGAYNEQFF
>TRBV7-8|few|TRBJ1-5|-
TGTGCCAGCAGCTTGGGGGGGGTTGAGGGGAATCAGCCCCAGCATTTT
CASSLGGVEGNQPQHF
>TRBV3-1|few|TRBJ1-2|-
TGTGCCAGCAGCCAGCGGGCCAGGGCACGCTATGGCTACACCTTC
CASSQRARARYGYTF
>TRBV9|few|TRBJ2-7|TRBD1
TGTGCCAGCAGCGTAGAAGGCAGGGGGCGCGAGCAGTACTTC
CASSVEGRGREQYF
>TRBV6-2/TRBV6-3|-|TRBJ1-1|-
TGTGCCAGCAGTTATTTTCAGGGGAAAGCTTTCTTT
CASSYFQGKAFF
>TRBV29-1|few|TRBJ1-2|TRBD1
TGCAGCGTGGAGGGACAGGGGACTGGCGGCTACACCTTC
CSVEGQGTGGYTF
>TRBV7-3|-|TRBJ2-1|-
TGTGCCAGCAGCTTAACTCTTGCGGGTGTCAGTCTCCTGCGGAACAATGAGCAGTTCTTC
CASSLTLAGVSLLRNNEQFF
>TRBV7-9|once|TRBJ2-5|-
TGTGCCAGCAGCGCCCCAGCGGAAGAGACCCAGTACTTC
CASSAPAEETQYF
>TRBV9|-|TRBJ2-1|TRBD2
TGTGCCAGCAGCGTACGGAGCGGGGTATACAATGAGCAGTTCTTC
CASSVRSGVYNEQFF
>TRBV6-5|-|TRBJ2-3|TRBD1
TGTGCCAGCAGTCCGGACAGGGCTTGGGCCGATACGCAGTATTTT
CASSPDRAWADTQYF
>TRBV7-3|few|TRBJ2-3|-
TGTGCCAGCAGCTTAATGACTAGAGGAGAGGATACGCAGTATTTT
CASSLMTRGEDTQYF
>TRBV20-1|few|TRBJ2-2|-
TGCAGTGCTCAAGACGGCGGGATGGGGGAGCTGTTTTTT
CSAQDGGMGELFF
>TRBV29-1|many|TRBJ2-3|-
TGCAGCGTTGGGCAGGGGAGGAATACGCAGTATTTT
CSVGQGRNTQYF
>TRBV12-3/TRBV12-4|-|TRBJ1-4|TRBD1
TGTGCCAGCAGCCCGCGACAGGGTACTGAAAAACTGTTTTTT
CASSPRQGTEKLFF
>TRBV4-1|-|TRBJ2-3|-
TGCGCCAGCAGAGGCGCTTCGTACGATACGCAGTATTTT
CASRGASYDTQYF
>TRBV7-8|-|TRBJ2-1|-
TGTGCCAGCAGCTTAGGGCCCCGGGGCTCCCGATCCTACAATGAGCAGTTCTTC
CASSLGPRGSRSYNEQFF
>TRBV7-2|many|TRBJ2-5|-
TGTGCCAGCAGCCGCCCCCCTGAGAAGGGGACCCAGTACTTC
CASSRPPEKGTQYF
>TRBV20-1|-|TRBJ1-2|-
TGCAGTGCTAGGTACAGATTGAGGGGACATAACTATGGCTACACCTTC
CSARYRLRGHNYGYTF
>TRBV4-1|-|TRBJ1-1|-
TGCGCCAGCAGCCACCTGACAGGGAACACTGAAGCTTTCTTT
CASSHLTGNTEAFF
>TRBV7-9|many|TRBJ2-1|TRBD2
TGTGCCAGCAGCCCCGAGCGGGGGAGGCTACCCTATGAGCAGTTCTTC
CASSPERGRLPYEQFF
>TRBV27|few|TRBJ2-1|-
TGTGCCAGCAGTTTACGGGTGACGGGAGTTGGTGAGCAGTTCTTC
CASSLRVTGVGEQFF
>TRBV12-3/TRBV12-4|few|TRBJ1-5|-
TGTGCCAGCAGCATGAATGGGCGGATGGGTCAGCCCCAGCATTTT
CASSMNGRMGQPQHF
>TRBV4-1|few|TRBJ2-7|TRBD1
TGCGCCAGCAGCCAACCCGGACAGGGCGGCTACGAGCAGTACTTC
CASSQPGQGGYEQYF
>TRBV5-1|many|TRBJ2-1|-
TGCGCCAGCAGCTTGTCAGGGCCCGCTGAGCAGTTCTTC
CASSLSGPAEQFF
>TRBV4-1|few|TRBJ2-1|-
TGCGCCAGCAGCCAAGATCCCCCAGGGGGGTACAATGAGCAGTTCTTC
CASSQDPPGGYNEQFF
>TRBV20-1|-|TRBJ2-1|-
TGCAGTGCTAGACTTGGATATGAGCAGTTCTTC
CSARLGYEQFF
>TRBV14|-|TRBJ2-2|-
TGTGCCAGCAGCCCTAAATCCGCCGCCCCCCTCAACACCGGGGAGCTGTTTTTT
CASSPKSAAPLNTGELFF
>TRBV6-5|-|TRBJ2-2|-
TGTGCCAGCAGTTACGCGGGCCCGTACCTCACCGGGGAGCTGTTTTTT
CASSYAGPYLTGELFF
>TRBV13|-|TRBJ1-2|-
TGTGCCAGCAGCTTAGGCCGCCAGGTGGTTTCGGATGGCTACACCTTC
CASSLGRQVVSDGYTF
>TRBV7-3|-|TRBJ2-1|-
TGTGCCAGCAGTCCTACTTCGGGACGCCACAATGAGCAGTTCTTC
CASSPTSGRHNEQFF
>TRBV20-1|many|TRBJ1-2|-
TGCAGTGCTGCCGAGATTACGGCACGCTACACCTTC
CSAAEITARYTF
>TRBV6-1|few|TRBJ1-2|-
TGTGCCAGCAGTAATGACAGGTTGTATGGCTACACCTTC
CASSNDRLYGYTF
>TRBV10-1|few|TRBJ1-2|-
TGCGCCAGCAGGCCCCCGGGAGCTAGTAACTATGGCTACACCTTC
CASRPPGASNYGYTF